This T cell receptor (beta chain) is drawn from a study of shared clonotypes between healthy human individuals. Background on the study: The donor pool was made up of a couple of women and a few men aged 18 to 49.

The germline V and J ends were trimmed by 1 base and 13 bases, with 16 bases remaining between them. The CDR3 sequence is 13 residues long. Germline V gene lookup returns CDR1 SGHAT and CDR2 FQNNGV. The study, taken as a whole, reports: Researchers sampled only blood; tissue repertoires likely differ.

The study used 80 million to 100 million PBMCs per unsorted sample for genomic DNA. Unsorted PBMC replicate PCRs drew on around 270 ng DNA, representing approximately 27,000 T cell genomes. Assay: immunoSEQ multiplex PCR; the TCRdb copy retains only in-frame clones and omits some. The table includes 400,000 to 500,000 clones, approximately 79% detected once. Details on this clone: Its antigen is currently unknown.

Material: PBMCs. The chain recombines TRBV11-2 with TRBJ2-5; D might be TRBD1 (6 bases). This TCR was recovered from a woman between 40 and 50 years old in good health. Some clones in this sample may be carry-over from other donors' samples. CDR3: CASSLGGRDTAYF. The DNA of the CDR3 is TGTGCCAGCAGCTTAGGGGGCCGGGACACGGCGTACTTC. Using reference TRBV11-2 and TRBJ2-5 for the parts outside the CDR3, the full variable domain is EAGVAQSPRYKIIEKRQSVAFWCNPISGHATLYWYQQILGQGPKLLIQFQNNGVVDDSQLPKDRFSAERLKGVDSTLKIQPAKLEDSAVYLCASSLGGRDTAYFGPGTRLLVL.